The source of this T cell receptor beta chain is a study of PD-L1 blockade in urothelial cancer (dated by TCRdb to about 2017). A note on the overall study: Therapy was started at some point between 2012 and 2014 for all patients, and atezolizumab 1,200 mg was administered intravenously every 3 weeks. Whole exome sequencing and RNA sequencing of pretreatment tumors were performed alongside TCR sequencing in the same patients. TCR sequencing covered pretreatment tumor samples and matched, serially collected peripheral blood taken before and after atezolizumab treatment. Progression-free survival longer than 6 months counted as durable clinical benefit, and TCR features were additionally tested against both progression-free and overall survival. Pretreatment blood TCR-seq was available for about 27 patients, at least one posttreatment blood collection was obtained for about 24 patients, and tumor TCR-seq was available for about 24 patients. Fewer than ten patients achieved durable clinical benefit and around 19 did not. Blood samples gave median yields of around 140,000 T cells and some 80,000 unique TCRs, along with a median clonality of 0.080. About 85% of the roughly 30 patients were males with bladder-origin urothelial cancer, and about 60% of the 29 reported a prior smoking history. An ECOG performance status of 0 or 1 was recorded for the patients, and 0 to 3 prior chemotherapy regimens had been received by the patients. Somatic, immune and clinical correlates of response to PD-L1 blockade with atezolizumab in urothelial cancer were the focus of an exploratory multi-omic analysis. Blood samples were analyzed at 3 weeks after treatment start (second dose) and at 6 weeks after treatment start.

Synthetic TCR analog templates were spiked into each PCR so that absolute template abundance could be estimated from read counts. The immunoSEQ assay was used to amplify TCRbeta CDR3 regions from genomic DNA with bias-controlled V and J gene primers. Rearranged TCRbeta segments were sequenced at approximately 20X coverage. As for the original processing: Clustering was used to correct sequencing errors, and CDR3s were annotated against IMGT to assign V, D and J genes. Only productive TCRbeta rearrangements were used in downstream analyses, excluding out-of-frame or stop-codon sequences. Clonality was calculated as one minus the Shannon entropy normalized by the log of the number of unique productive sequences. Fisher's exact test with Benjamini-Hochberg correction, using a cutoff of adjusted p below 0.01, was how clones that differed between time points or between blood and tumor were identified. TCRdb holds this immuneACCESS table with in-frame rearrangements only. Some clones are missing; in checked studies, unresolved V genes explain under half, and the rest has no known cause. Clonal size and the V and J genes are those of that table, whereas D and trimming came from the DNA. The sample records about 52,000 clones, roughly 84% of which are singletons. The ten largest clones take up over 1% of the sample.

Sample time point, as interpreted from the label and publication: pretreatment peripheral blood. A total of 25 to 35 patients with locally advanced or metastatic urothelial carcinoma, treated at Memorial Sloan Kettering on a trial protocol, made up the cohort. Peripheral blood mononuclear cells were collected pretreatment and during treatment, at between 1 and 8 total time points per patient. The Qiagen DNeasy Blood extraction kit was used to purify genomic DNA from total PBMCs and tumor samples. Collected pretreatment and during treatment, PBMCs were isolated and stored as previously described. In the case of this clone: Its antigen remains undetermined. No much larger clone is present one base from it, and per-base qualities are unavailable.

Overall study outcomes, separate from this receptor: Improved progression-free and overall survival was associated with having pretreatment peripheral blood TCR clonality below the median. Because the sample size was small (n ≈ 28) and many of the analyses were exploratory, the results are meant to be hypothesis-generating. Greater expansion of tumor-associated TCR clones in peripheral blood 3 weeks after the start of treatment was observed in patients with durable benefit (n of about 20, p = 0.022).

The CDR3 runs 13 amino acids, cysteine and phenylalanine included. Left in the record is the CDR3 DNA by itself, 39 bases read in frame from the first base. Looking up the germline V gene yields CDR1 MDHEN and CDR2 SYDVKM. The junction shows trimming of 5 bases on V and 3 bases on J, plus 8 bases between the germline ends. This material consisted of PBMCs, taken around atezolizumab (anti-PD-L1) treatment. The sequence was collected from a man aged 45-65 years with urothelial cancer. The sequence links TRBV28 to TRBJ1-3, with no D gene named confidently. CDR3 reads: CASSPQIGNTIYF. The base sequence is TGTGCCAGCAGTCCCCAGATTGGAAACACCATATATTTT.